A selection of T cell receptor beta chains follows, all from one sample in a study of T-cell reconstitution after alpha-beta-depleted transplantation in children. TCRdb re-analysed the PCR reads in MiXCR, keeping a single row per CDR3 protein. This table holds fewer than 20,000 distinct CDR3 sequences, approximately 5.3% found once. The source was PBMCs, collected before TCRalphabeta/CD19-depleted stem cell transplant. All receptors derive from a boy younger than 18 with acute lymphoblastic leukemia, due to receive a stem cell transplant. The CDR3 runs from the conserved cysteine through the conserved F or W. A D gene is named only where the DNA matches it firmly. Some rows mark clone size as missing; the rest say once, few, many or name a class of expanded clone.

J gene	V gene	clone size	D gene	CDR3 protein	CDR3 DNA
TRBJ2-2	TRBV4-1	many	NA	CASSQGRAGQGPGELFF	TGCGCCAGCAGCCAAGGGAGGGCGGGTCAGGGCCCCGGGGAGCTGTTTTTT
TRBJ1-6	TRBV6-2/TRBV6-3	NA	NA	CASSFEFRDWGGSPLHF	TGTGCCAGCAGTTTTGAGTTCCGGGACTGGGGGGGTTCACCCCTCCACTTT
TRBJ1-1	TRBV18	many	NA	CASSPEWGLNTEAFF	TGTGCCAGCTCACCTGAGTGGGGCCTGAACACTGAAGCTTTCTTT
TRBJ2-6	TRBV28	many	TRBD2	CASCSGGHSGANVLTF	TGTGCCAGCTGTAGCGGGGGACACTCTGGGGCCAACGTCCTGACTTTC
TRBJ2-7	TRBV6-2/TRBV6-3	many	NA	CASSVNGGVYEQYF	TGTGCCAGCAGCGTAAACGGGGGCGTCTACGAGCAGTACTTC
TRBJ1-1	TRBV7-9	many	TRBD1	CASRWTGNTEAFF	TGTGCCAGCAGGTGGACAGGGAACACTGAAGCTTTCTTT
TRBJ2-1	TRBV7-3	many	NA	CASSLNTGDEQFF	TGTGCCAGCAGCTTAAATACGGGAGATGAGCAGTTCTTC
TRBJ2-1	TRBV6-2/TRBV6-3	many	NA	CASTAVRSAFRNEQFF	TGTGCCAGCACCGCAGTTAGGTCGGCATTTAGAAATGAGCAGTTCTTC
TRBJ1-6	TRBV7-2	many	NA	CASSLAPRGYNSPLHF	TGTGCCAGCAGCTTAGCGCCCCGAGGGTATAATTCACCCCTCCACTTT
TRBJ1-1	TRBV15	many	TRBD1	CATSRRRQGSEAFF	TGTGCCACCAGCAGACGAAGACAGGGCTCAGAAGCTTTCTTT
TRBJ1-5	TRBV28	many	NA	CASSPRNQPQHF	TGTGCCAGCAGTCCGAGAAATCAGCCCCAGCATTTT
TRBJ2-3	TRBV5-1	many	TRBD1	CASSRGQGTDTQYF	TGCGCCAGCAGCCGGGGACAGGGGACCGATACGCAGTATTTT
TRBJ2-1	TRBV6-1	medium-sized	TRBD2	CASSKHGTSGSLARNEQFF	TGTGCCAGCAGTAAACACGGGACTAGCGGGAGCCTCGCTAGGAATGAGCAGTTCTTC
TRBJ2-7	TRBV12-3/TRBV12-4	many	TRBD2	CASSYGTSKAEQYF	TGTGCCAGCAGCTACGGGACTAGCAAGGCCGAGCAGTACTTC
TRBJ1-5	TRBV7-9	medium-sized	NA	CASSSTAYSNQPQHF	TGTGCCAGCAGCTCGACGGCGTATAGCAATCAGCCCCAGCATTTT